Listed below are T cell receptor beta chains from one sample, sequenced in a study of T cell responses to AZD1222 COVID-19 vaccine. TCRdb's table, derived via immunoSEQ multiplex PCR, lists solely in-frame clones and lacks some. The profile covers some 120,000 clones, with around 88% appearing a single time and about 5% taken by the ten largest. The specimen was peripheral blood, collected on day 0 of AZD1222 vaccination. These receptors originate from an adult in good health. The CDR3 runs from the conserved cysteine through the conserved F or W. D genes are given only for firm matches. Clone size is stated in some rows and not others, as once, few, many or a class when expanded.

clone size: .
D gene: TRBD1
J gene: TRBJ2-1
V gene: TRBV10-3
CDR3 DNA: TGTGCCATCAGTGAATCGGACAGGGGGTCGAGCGGTGAGCAGTTCTTC
CDR3 protein: CAISESDRGSSGEQFF

clone size: .
D gene: .
J gene: TRBJ1-4
V gene: TRBV23-1
CDR3 DNA: TGCGCCACTCCGCCGTTTCCAGGAGATGAAAAACTGTTTTTT
CDR3 protein: CATPPFPGDEKLFF

clone size: .
D gene: TRBD1
J gene: TRBJ2-2
V gene: TRBV6-1
CDR3 DNA: TGTGCCAGCAGTGTCCCCGGGACAGGGGGCGCCCGGACCGGGGAGCTGTTTTTT
CDR3 protein: CASSVPGTGGARTGELFF

clone size: .
D gene: TRBD1
J gene: TRBJ2-1
V gene: TRBV29-1
CDR3 DNA: TGCAGCGTTGACTCGACAGGGTCAAATGAGCAGTTCTTC
CDR3 protein: CSVDSTGSNEQFF

clone size: few
D gene: .
J gene: TRBJ2-7
V gene: TRBV12-3/TRBV12-4
CDR3 DNA: TGTGCCAGCAGTTTAACGCCCTACGAGCAGTACTTC
CDR3 protein: CASSLTPYEQYF

clone size: .
D gene: .
J gene: TRBJ1-1
V gene: TRBV5-4
CDR3 DNA: TGTGCCAGCAGCGCCGGACAGCTATCGAACACTGAAGCTTTCTTT
CDR3 protein: CASSAGQLSNTEAFF

clone size: .
D gene: .
J gene: TRBJ1-5
V gene: TRBV27
CDR3 DNA: TGTGCCAGCAGTTTTGGGGGGACCCGCAATCAGCCCCAGCATTTT
CDR3 protein: CASSFGGTRNQPQHF

clone size: .
D gene: .
J gene: TRBJ2-5
V gene: TRBV20-1
CDR3 DNA: TGCAGTGCTAGTGGAGGACGAGAGACCCAGTACTTC
CDR3 protein: CSASGGRETQYF

clone size: .
D gene: TRBD1
J gene: TRBJ1-2
V gene: TRBV7-2
CDR3 DNA: TGTGCCAGCAGCCCGACAGGGACGCTTGGTGGCTACACCTTC
CDR3 protein: CASSPTGTLGGYTF

clone size: .
D gene: .
J gene: TRBJ1-1
V gene: TRBV6-5
CDR3 DNA: TGTGCCAGCACATCCAACACTGAAGCTTTCTTT
CDR3 protein: CASTSNTEAFF

clone size: .
D gene: .
J gene: TRBJ1-4
V gene: TRBV5-1
CDR3 DNA: TGCGCCAGCAGCTTGAACCAGGCGGGGAGGGAAAAACTGTTTTTT
CDR3 protein: CASSLNQAGREKLFF

clone size: .
D gene: TRBD2
J gene: TRBJ2-3
V gene: TRBV7-3
CDR3 DNA: TGTGCCAGCAGCCTGGGGGACTACCCTTCTTTGCAGTATTTT
CDR3 protein: CASSLGDYPSLQYF

clone size: .
D gene: .
J gene: TRBJ1-2
V gene: TRBV28
CDR3 DNA: TGTGCCAGCAGCCCCGGGAACTATGGCTACACCTTC
CDR3 protein: CASSPGNYGYTF

clone size: .
D gene: .
J gene: TRBJ1-5
V gene: TRBV6-2/TRBV6-3
CDR3 DNA: TGTGCCAGCAGCGGGGGGTGGGGCTCTGGGCAGCCCCAGCATTTT
CDR3 protein: CASSGGWGSGQPQHF

clone size: .
D gene: TRBD2
J gene: TRBJ2-3
V gene: TRBV6-2/TRBV6-3
CDR3 DNA: TGTGCCAGCAGTTACGCCTCGGGGGGGGGCACAGATACGCAGTATTTT
CDR3 protein: CASSYASGGGTDTQYF

clone size: .
D gene: .
J gene: TRBJ1-4
V gene: TRBV27
CDR3 DNA: TGTGCCAGCAGCCCGACATCAACTAATGAAAAACTGTTTTTT
CDR3 protein: CASSPTSTNEKLFF

clone size: .
D gene: .
J gene: TRBJ1-5
V gene: TRBV28
CDR3 DNA: TGTGCCAGCAGAACCACCGGGACCTTTAGCAATCAGCCCCAGCATTTT
CDR3 protein: CASRTTGTFSNQPQHF

clone size: .
D gene: .
J gene: TRBJ1-2
V gene: TRBV13
CDR3 DNA: TGTGCCAGCAGCTTATCTATGGGCTACACCTTC
CDR3 protein: CASSLSMGYTF

clone size: once
D gene: .
J gene: TRBJ1-6
V gene: TRBV27
CDR3 DNA: TGTGCCAGCAGTTTTGTGGGCCAAGGGACGAATTCACCCCTCCACTTT
CDR3 protein: CASSFVGQGTNSPLHF

clone size: .
D gene: .
J gene: TRBJ1-2
V gene: TRBV7-9
CDR3 DNA: TGTGCCAGCAGCCCCGGATGGGGCAGGGACTACACCTTC
CDR3 protein: CASSPGWGRDYTF